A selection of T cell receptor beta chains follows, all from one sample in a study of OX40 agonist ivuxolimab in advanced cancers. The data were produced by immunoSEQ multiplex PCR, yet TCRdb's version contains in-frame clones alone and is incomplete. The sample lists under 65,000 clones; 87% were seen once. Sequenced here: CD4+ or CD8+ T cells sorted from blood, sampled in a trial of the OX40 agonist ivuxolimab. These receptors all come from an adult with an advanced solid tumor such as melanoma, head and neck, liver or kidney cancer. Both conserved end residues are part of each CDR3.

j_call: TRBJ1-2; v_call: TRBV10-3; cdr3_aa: CAISESGGRTHDYGYTF
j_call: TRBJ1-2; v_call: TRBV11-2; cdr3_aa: CASSSGQGTIGGYTF
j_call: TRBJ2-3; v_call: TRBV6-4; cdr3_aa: CASSVGSSTDTQYF
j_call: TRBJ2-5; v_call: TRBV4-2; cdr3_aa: CASSHPDRDQETQYF
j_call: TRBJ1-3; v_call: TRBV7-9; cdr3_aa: CASSLGNTIYF
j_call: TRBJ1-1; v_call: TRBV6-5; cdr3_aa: CASSYGTGRDTEAFF
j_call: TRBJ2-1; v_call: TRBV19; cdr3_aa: CASRKPGLDNEQFF
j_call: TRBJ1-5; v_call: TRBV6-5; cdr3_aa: CASGTGGGGQPQHF
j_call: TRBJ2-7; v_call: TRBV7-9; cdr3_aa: CASSSFVSGPSEGF
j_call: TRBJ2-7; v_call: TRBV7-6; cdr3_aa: CASSLDPGGLQYF
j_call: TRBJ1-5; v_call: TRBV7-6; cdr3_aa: CASSPGANQPQHF
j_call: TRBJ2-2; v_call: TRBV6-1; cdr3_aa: CASSVQGVGELFF
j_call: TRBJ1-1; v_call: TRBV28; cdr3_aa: CASSPSPGGAEAFF
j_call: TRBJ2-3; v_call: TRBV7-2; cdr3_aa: CASSTFKGISTDTQYF
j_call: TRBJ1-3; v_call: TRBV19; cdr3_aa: CASSPAASGNTIYF
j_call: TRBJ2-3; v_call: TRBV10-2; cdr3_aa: CASSDAGTGVGTDTQYF
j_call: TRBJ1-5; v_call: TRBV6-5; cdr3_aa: CASRPTGGQPQHF
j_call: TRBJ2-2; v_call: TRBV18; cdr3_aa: CASSPQGAVTGELFF
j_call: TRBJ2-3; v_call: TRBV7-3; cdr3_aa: CASSSDGTDTQYF
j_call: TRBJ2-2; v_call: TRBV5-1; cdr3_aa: CASSPDGRTTGELFF
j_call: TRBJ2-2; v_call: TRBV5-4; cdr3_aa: CASSLAGRNTGELFF
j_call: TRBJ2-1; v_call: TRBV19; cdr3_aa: CASSILAGAQGEQFF
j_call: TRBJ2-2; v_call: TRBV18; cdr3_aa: CASSSTGGRTGELFF
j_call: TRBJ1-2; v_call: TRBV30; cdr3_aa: CAWGPGHPTRYGYTF
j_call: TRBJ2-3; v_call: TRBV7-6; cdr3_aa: CASALMRGTDTQYF
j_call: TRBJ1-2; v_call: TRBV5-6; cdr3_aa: CASSFAGGANYGYTF
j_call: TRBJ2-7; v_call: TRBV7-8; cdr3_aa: CASSQGTRGVYEQYF
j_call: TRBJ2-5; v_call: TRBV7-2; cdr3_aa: CASSLQIETQYF
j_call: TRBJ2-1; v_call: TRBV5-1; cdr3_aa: CASSSGLASYNEQFF
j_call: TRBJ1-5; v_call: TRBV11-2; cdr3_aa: CASSSRETQPQHF
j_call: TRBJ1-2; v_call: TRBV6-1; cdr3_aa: CASSPDRVRGGYTF
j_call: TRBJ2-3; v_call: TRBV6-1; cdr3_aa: CASMASRGTDTQYF
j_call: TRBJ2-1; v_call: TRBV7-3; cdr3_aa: CASSSQTRLAGGPGEQFF
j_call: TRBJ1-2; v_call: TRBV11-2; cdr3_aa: CASSQDSFDLYGYTF
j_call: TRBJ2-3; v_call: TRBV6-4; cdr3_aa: CASSDPRWGHTQYF
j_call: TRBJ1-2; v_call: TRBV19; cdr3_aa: CASSLSRTGVRGYTF
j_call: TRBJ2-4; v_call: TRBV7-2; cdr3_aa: CASSYTQGAKNIQYF
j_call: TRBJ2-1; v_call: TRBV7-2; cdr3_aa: CASSLGVGFNEQFF
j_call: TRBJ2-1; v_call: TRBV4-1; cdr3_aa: CASRIAGGQGEQFF
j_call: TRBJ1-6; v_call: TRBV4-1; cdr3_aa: CASSQGTARSPLHF
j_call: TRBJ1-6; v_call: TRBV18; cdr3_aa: CASSPRTGIGNSPLHF